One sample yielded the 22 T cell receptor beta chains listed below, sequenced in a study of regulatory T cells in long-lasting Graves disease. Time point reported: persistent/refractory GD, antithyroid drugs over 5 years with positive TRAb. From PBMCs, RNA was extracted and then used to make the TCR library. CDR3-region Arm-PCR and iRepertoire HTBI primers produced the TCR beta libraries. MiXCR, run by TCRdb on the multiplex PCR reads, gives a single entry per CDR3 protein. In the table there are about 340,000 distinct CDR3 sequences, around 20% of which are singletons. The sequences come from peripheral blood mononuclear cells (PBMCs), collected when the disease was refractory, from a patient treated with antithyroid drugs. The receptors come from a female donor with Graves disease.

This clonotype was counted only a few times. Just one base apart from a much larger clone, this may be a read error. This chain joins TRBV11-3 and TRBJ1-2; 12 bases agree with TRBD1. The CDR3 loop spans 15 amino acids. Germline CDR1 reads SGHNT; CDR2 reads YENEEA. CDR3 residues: CASSLVGTGGYGYAF. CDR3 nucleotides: TGTGCCAGCAGCTTAGTTGGGACAGGGGGCTATGGCTACGCCTTC.

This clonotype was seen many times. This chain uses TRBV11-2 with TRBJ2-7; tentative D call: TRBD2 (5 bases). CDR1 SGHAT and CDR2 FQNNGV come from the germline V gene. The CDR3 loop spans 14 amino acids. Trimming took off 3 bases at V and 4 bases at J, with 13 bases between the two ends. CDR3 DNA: TGTGCCAGCAGCTTTTGGTGGACTGGTTACGAGCAGTACTTC. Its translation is CASSFWWTGYEQYF.

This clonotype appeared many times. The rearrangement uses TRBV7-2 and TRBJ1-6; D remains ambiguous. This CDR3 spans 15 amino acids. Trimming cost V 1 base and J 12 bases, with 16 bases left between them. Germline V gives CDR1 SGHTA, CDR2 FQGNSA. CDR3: CASSLDKGNGVPLHF. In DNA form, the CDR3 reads TGTGCCAGCAGCTTAGACAAAGGGAATGGGGTACCCCTCCACTTT.

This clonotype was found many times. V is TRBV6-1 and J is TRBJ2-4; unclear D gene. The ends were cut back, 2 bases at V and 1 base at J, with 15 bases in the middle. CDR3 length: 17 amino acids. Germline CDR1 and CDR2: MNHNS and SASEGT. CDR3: CASSETKQRAAKNIQYF. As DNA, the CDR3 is TGTGCCAGCAGTGAAACGAAACAGCGTGCGGCCAAAAACATTCAGTACTTC.

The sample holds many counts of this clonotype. The CDR3 nucleotides read TGCAGTGCAAGACAGGGGAGGGGGAACACTGAAGCTTTCTTT. It is translated as CSARQGRGNTEAFF. This chain links TRBV20-1 with TRBJ1-1; 8 bases are a match to TRBD1. Losses at the gene ends were 6 bases for V and 1 base for J; bases not matched to a gene: 7. The CDR3 sequence is 14 residues long. The V gene's germline CDR1 is DFQATT and CDR2 SNEGSKA (reference sequence).

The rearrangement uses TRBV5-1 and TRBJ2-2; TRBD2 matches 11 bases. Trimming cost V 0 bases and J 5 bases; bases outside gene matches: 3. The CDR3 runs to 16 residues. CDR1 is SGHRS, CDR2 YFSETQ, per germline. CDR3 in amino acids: CASSLESSGRTGELFF. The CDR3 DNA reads TGCGCCAGCAGCTTGGAATCTAGCGGGAGGACCGGGGAGCTGTTTTTT.

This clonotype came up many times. The CDR3 coding sequence is TGCAGTGCTGAGGGACGGAAGGGCTACACCTTC. Amino acid sequence: CSAEGRKGYTF. J is TRBJ1-2 and V is TRBV20-1; a possible D gene is TRBD1 (5 bases). Per the germline V gene, CDR1 is DFQATT and CDR2 is SNEGSKA (reference sequence). Trimming stripped 5 bases from V and 8 bases from J, with 12 bases between. CDR3 size: 11 residues.

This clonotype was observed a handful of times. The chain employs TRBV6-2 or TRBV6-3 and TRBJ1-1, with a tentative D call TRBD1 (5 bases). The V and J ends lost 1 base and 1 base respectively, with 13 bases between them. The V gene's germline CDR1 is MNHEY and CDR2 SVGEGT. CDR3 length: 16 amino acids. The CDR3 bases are TGTGCCAGCAGTTACTTACTCGGGGGTAAGAACACTGAAGCTTTCTTT. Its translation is CASSYLLGGKNTEAFF.

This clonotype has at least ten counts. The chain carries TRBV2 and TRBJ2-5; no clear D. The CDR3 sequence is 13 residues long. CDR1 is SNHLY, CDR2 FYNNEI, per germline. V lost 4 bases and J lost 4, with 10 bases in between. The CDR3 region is CASSVLGLETQYF. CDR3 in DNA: TGTGCCAGCAGTGTTTTGGGTCTAGAGACCCAGTACTTC.

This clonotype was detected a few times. CDR3 in DNA: TGCGCCAGCAGCCAATTATCTACAGGGTACGAGCAGTACTTC. It is translated as CASSQLSTGYEQYF. The chain employs TRBV4-1 and TRBJ2-7; perhaps TRBD1 as D (6 bases). CDR1 is MGHRA and CDR2 is YSYEKL in the germline V gene. V was cut by 2 bases and J by 4 bases, with 12 bases left in between. The CDR3 extends over 14 amino acids.

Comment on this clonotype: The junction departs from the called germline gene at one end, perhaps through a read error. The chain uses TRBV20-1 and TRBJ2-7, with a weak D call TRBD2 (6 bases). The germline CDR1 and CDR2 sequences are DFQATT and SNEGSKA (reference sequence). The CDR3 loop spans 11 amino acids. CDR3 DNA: TGCGGGGTGGCTAGCGCCTACGTGCAGTACTTC. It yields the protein CGVASAYVQYF.

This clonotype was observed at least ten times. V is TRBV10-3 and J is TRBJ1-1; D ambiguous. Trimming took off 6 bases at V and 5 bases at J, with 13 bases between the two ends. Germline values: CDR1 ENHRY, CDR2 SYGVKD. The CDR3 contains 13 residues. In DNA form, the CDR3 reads TGTGCCATCAGCCAGGAATACGGTACTGAAGCTTTCTTT. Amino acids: CAISQEYGTEAFF.

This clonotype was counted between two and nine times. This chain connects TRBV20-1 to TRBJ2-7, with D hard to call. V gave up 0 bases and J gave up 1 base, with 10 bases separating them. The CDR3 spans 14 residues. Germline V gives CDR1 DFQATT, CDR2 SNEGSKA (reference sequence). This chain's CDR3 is CSARDSHRSYEQYF. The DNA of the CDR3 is TGCAGTGCTAGAGATTCCCACAGATCCTACGAGCAGTACTTC.

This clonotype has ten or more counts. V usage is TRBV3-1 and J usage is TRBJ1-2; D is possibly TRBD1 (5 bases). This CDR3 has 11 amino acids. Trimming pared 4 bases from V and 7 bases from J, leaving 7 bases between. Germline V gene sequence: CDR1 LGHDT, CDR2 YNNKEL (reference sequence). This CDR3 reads CASSPGAGYTF. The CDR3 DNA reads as TGTGCCAGCAGCCCCGGGGCTGGCTACACCTTC.

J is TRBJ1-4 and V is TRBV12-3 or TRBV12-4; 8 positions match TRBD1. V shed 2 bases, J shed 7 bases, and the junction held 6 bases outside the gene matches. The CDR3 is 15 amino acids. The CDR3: CASSLWAGGGEKLFF. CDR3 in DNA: TGTGCCAGCAGTTTATGGGCAGGGGGCGGTGAAAAACTGTTTTTT.

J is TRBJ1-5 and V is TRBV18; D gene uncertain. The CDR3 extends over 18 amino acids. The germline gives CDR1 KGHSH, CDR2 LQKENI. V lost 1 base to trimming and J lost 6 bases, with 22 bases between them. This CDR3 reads CASSPRPYPSPSPQPQHF. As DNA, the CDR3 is TGTGCCAGCTCACCACGTCCCTACCCATCTCCGAGCCCTCAGCCCCAGCATTTT.

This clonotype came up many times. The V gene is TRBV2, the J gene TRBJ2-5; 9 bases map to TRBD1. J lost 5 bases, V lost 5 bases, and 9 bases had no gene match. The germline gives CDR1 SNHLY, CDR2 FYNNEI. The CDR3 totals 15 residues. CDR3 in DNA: TGTGCCAGCAGTCTCACAGGGGGCTTAGGGGAGACCCAGTACTTC. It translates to CASSLTGGLGETQYF.

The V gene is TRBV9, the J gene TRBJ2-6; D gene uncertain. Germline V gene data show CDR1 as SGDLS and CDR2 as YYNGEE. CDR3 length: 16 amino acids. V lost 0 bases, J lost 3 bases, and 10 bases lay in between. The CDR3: CASSVAKGRGANVLTF. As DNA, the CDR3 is TGTGCCAGCAGCGTAGCTAAGGGCCGTGGGGCCAACGTCCTGACTTTC.

CDR3 residues: CASSLSGGAQETQYF. In nucleotides, the CDR3 is TGTGCCAGCAGCCTCTCTGGGGGGGCGCAAGAGACCCAGTACTTC. The genes are TRBV3-1 and TRBJ2-5, with D possibly being TRBD2 (7 bases). The CDR3 spans 15 residues. V lost 4 bases, J lost 2 bases, and 14 bases lay in between. Germline V lookup: CDR1 LGHDT, CDR2 YNNKEL (reference sequence).

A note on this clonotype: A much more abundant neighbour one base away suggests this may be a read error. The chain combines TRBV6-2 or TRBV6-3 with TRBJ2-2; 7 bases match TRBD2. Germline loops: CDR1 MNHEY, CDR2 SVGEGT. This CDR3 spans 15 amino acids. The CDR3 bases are TGTGTCAGCAGTTACTGGGGGGGAAACACCGGGGAGCTGTTTTTT. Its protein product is CVSSYWGGNTGELFF.

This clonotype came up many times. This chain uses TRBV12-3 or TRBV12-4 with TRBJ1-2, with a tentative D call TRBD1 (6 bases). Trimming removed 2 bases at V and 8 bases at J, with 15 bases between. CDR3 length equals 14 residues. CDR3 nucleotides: TGTGCCAGCAGTTTAATGTCAGGGGCCGGCGGCTACACCTTC. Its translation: CASSLMSGAGGYTF.

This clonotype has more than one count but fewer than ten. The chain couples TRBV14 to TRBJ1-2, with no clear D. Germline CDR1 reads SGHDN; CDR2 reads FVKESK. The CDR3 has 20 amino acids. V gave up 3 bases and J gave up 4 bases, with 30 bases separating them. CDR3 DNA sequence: TGTGCCAGCAGCCACCCCGGCCCTTTGTACCGGGCCGGACCATTCTATGGCTACACCTTC. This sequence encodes CASSHPGPLYRAGPFYGYTF.